This T cell receptor beta chain was recorded in a study of beta chain features in type 1 diabetes. Between the trimmed V and J ends, which lost 4 bases and 7 bases, there was a span of 7 bases. The germline gives CDR1 MNHNY, CDR2 SVGAGI (reference sequence). This CDR3 comprises 11 residues. To note about this clone: Antigen unknown.

The authors reverse transcribed all of the isolated RNA, so sequencing captured expressed TCRB transcripts. Clones were read by immunoSEQ multiplex PCR, and TCRdb kept only the in-frame ones, dropping some. The sample lists about 900,000 clones; 15% to 20% were seen once. Study results and limitations: PCR might favor shorter templates, but any such skew would affect patients and controls equally.

The source is a woman in her late teens or twenties in good health. The sequencing sample was made of naive CD4+ T cells from blood. The chain joins TRBV6-6 to TRBJ2-5; no reliable D call. CDR3 DNA sequence: TGTGCCAGCAGTTGGGTGGGGACCCAGTACTTC. Translated, it gives CASSWVGTQYF.